This TCR beta chain was identified during a study of OX40 agonist ivuxolimab in advanced cancers. The CDR3 runs to 15 residues. V was cut by 1 base and J by 4 bases, with 14 bases left in between. CDR1 and CDR2 (germline): SGHRS, YFSETQ. Profiled with immunoSEQ multiplex PCR; TCRdb holds only in-frame clones, not every one. In the table there are roughly 95,000 clones, around 86% of which are singletons. A word on this clone: Its antigen is currently unknown.

Broader study findings: CD8+ T cells (on average) carried more expanded clones than CD4+ T cells.

The V call is TRBV5-1, the J call TRBJ1-1; TRBD1 is a possible D gene (6 bases). This receptor was identified in an adult with an advanced solid tumor such as melanoma, head and neck, liver or kidney cancer. This specimen consisted of CD4+ or CD8+ T cells sorted from blood, obtained in a trial of the OX40 agonist ivuxolimab. The CDR3 DNA is TGCGCCAGCAGCTTGTCAGGGGCTGTAGGCACTGAAGCTTTCTTT. Its translation is CASSLSGAVGTEAFF. The full variable domain, in which reference TRBV5-1 and TRBJ1-1 provide the parts outside the CDR3, is KAGVTQTPRYLIKTRGQQVTLSCSPISGHRSVSWYQQTPGQGLQFLFEYFSETQRNKGNFPGRFSGRQFSNSRSEMNVSTLELGDSALYLCASSLSGAVGTEAFFGQGTRLTVV.